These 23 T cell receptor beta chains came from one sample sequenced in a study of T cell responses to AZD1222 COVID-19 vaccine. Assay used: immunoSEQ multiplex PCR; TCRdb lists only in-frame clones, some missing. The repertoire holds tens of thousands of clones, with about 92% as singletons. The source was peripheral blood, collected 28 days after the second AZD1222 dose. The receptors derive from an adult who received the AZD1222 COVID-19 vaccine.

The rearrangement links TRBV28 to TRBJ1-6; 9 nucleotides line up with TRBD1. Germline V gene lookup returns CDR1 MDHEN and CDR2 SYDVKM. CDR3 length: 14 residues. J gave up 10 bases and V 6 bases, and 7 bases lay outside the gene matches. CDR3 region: CASRTGTGWSPLHF. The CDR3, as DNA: TGTGCCAGCAGGACCGGGACAGGGTGGTCACCCCTCCACTTT.

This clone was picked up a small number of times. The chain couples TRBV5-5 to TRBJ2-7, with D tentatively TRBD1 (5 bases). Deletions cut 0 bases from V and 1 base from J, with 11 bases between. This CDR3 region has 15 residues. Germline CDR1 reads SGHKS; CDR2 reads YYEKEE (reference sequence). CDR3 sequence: CASSLVGDTSYEQYV. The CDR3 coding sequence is TGTGCCAGCAGCTTGGTAGGGGATACATCCTACGAGCAGTACGTC.

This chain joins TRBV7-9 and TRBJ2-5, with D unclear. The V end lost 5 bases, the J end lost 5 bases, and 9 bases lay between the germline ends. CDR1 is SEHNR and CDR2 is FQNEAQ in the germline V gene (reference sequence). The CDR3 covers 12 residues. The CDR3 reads CASSQLEETQYF. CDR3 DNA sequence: TGTGCCAGCAGCCAGCTAGAGGAGACCCAGTACTTC.

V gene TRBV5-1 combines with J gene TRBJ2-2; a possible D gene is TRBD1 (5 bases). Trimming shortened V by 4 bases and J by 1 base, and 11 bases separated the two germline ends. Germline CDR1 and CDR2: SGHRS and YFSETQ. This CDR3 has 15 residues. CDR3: CASSLDSMNTGELFF. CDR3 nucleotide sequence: TGCGCCAGCAGCCTCGACAGCATGAACACCGGGGAGCTGTTTTTT.

DNA of the CDR3: TGTGCCAGCAAAGGGACAGGCCTGGATGGCTACACCTTC. It specifies CASKGTGLDGYTF. The chain uses TRBV2 and TRBJ1-2, with 8 bases matching TRBD1. V shed 7 bases, J shed 6 bases, and the junction held 7 bases outside the gene matches. The germline CDR1 and CDR2 sequences are SNHLY and FYNNEI. CDR3 length: 13 amino acids.

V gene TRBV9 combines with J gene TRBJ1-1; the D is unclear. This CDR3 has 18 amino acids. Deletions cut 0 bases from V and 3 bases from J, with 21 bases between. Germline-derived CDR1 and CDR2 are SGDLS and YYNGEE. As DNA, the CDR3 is TGTGCCAGCAGCGTAGAGTCTACGGGAGTTGTGAGAGACACTGAAGCTTTCTTT. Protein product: CASSVESTGVVRDTEAFF.

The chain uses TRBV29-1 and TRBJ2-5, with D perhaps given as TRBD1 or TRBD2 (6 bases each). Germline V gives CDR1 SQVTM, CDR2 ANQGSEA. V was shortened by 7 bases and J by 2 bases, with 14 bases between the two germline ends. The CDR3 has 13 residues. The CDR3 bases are TGCAGCGCTGCGGGGACAATACAAGAGACCCAGTACTTC. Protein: CSAAGTIQETQYF.

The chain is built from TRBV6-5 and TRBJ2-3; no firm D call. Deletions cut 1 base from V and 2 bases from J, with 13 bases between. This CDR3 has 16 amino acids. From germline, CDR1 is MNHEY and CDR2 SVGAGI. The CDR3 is CASSYFGGEHTDTQYF. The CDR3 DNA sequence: TGTGCCAGCAGTTACTTTGGTGGAGAACACACAGATACGCAGTATTTT.

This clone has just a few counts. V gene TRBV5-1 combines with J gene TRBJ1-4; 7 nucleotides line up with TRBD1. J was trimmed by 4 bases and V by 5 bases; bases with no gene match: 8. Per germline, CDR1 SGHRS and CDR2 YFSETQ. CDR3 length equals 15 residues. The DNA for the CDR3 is TGCGCCAGCAGTGTACAGGGGCCCTATAATGAAAAACTGTTTTTT. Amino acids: CASSVQGPYNEKLFF.

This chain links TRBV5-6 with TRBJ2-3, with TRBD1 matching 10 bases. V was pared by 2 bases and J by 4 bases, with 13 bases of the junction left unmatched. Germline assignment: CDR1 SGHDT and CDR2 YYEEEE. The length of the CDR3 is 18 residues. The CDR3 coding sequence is TGTGCCAGCAGCTTACACCGGGACAGGGGCGTCCGTCCAGATACGCAGTATTTT. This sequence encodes CASSLHRDRGVRPDTQYF.

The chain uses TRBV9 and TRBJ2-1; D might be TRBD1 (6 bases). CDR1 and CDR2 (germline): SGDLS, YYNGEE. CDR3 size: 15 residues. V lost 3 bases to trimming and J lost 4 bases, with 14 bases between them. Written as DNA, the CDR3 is TGTGCCAGCAGCGCCACCGGGACAAATTACAATGAGCAGTTCTTC. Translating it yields CASSATGTNYNEQFF.

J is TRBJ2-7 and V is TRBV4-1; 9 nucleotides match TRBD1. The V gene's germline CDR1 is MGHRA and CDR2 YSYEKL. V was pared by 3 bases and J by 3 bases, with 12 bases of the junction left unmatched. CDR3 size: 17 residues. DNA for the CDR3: TGCGCCAGCAGCCAGCCTGGCGGTGGACAGGGGTACTACGAGCAGTACTTC. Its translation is CASSQPGGGQGYYEQYF.

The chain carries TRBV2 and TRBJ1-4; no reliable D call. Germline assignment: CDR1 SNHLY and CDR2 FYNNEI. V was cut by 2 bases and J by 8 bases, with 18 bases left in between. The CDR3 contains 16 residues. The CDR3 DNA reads TGTGCCAGCAGTGAAACTCTCGGGGAGGTAGTCGAAAAACTGTTTTTT. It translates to CASSETLGEVVEKLFF. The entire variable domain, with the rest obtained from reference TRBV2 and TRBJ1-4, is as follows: EPEVTQTPSHQVTQMGQEVILRCVPISNHLYFYWYRQILGQKVEFLVSFYNNEISEKSEIFDDQFSVERPDGSNFTLKIRSTKLEDSAMYFCASSETLGEVVEKLFFGSGTQLSVL.

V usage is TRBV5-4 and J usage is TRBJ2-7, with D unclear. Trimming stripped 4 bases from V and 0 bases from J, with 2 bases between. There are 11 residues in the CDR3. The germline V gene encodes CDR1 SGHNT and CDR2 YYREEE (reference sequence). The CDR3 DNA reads TGTGCCAGCAGCAACTCCTACGAGCAGTACGTC. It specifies CASSNSYEQYV.

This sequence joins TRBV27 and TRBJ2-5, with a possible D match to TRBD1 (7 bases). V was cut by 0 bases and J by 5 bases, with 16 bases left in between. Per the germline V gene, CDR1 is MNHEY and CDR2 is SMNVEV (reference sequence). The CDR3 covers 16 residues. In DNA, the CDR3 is TGTGCCAGCAGTTTATCAATTGCAGGGGGGTGGGAGACCCAGTACTTC. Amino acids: CASSLSIAGGWETQYF.

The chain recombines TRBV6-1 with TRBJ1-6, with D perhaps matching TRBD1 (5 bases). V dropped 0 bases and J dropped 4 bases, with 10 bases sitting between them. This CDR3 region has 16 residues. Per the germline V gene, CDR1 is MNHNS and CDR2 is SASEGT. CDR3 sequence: CASSEALGAYNSPLHF. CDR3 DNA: TGTGCCAGCAGTGAAGCGCTCGGGGCGTATAATTCACCCCTCCACTTT.

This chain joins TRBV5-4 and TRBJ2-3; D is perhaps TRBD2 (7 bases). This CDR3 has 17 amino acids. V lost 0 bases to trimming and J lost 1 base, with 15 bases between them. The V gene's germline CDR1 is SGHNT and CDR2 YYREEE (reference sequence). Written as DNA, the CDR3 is TGTGCCAGCAGCTTGGTCGGGCTGCGGGGGCGCACAGATACGCAGTATTTT. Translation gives CASSLVGLRGRTDTQYF.

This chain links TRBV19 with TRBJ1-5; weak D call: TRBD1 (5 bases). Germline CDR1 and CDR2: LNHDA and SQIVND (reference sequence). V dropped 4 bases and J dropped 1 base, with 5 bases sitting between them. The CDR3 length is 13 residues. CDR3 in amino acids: CASSRDSNQPQHF. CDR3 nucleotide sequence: TGTGCCAGTAGTAGGGACAGCAATCAGCCCCAGCATTTT.

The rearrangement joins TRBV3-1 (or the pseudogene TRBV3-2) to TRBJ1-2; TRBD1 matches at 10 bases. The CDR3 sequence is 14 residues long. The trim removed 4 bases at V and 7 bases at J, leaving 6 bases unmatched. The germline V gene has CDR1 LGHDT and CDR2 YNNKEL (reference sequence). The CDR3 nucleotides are TGTGCCAGCAGCCGGACAGGGGGTGGCGTTGGCTACACCTTC. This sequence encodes CASSRTGGGVGYTF.

CDR3: CASSEGQGTNTGELFF. CDR3 nucleotide sequence: TGTGCCAGCAGTGAAGGGCAGGGTACGAACACCGGGGAGCTGTTTTTT. This rearrangement joins TRBV6-4 to TRBJ2-2; D possibly corresponds to TRBD1 (5 bases). Trimming took off 3 bases at V and 0 bases at J, with 11 bases between the two ends. The germline CDR1 and CDR2 sequences are MRHNA and SNTAGT. This CDR3 has 16 amino acids.

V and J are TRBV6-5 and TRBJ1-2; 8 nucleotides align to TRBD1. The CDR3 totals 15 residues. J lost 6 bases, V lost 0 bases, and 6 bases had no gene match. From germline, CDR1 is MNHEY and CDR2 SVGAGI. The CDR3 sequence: CASSYSDRGLDGYTF. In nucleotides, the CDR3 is TGTGCCAGCAGTTACTCAGACAGGGGTTTGGATGGCTACACCTTC.

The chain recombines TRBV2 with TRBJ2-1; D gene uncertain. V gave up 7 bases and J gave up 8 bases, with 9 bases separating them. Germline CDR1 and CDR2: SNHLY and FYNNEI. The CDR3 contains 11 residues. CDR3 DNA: TGTGCCAGCATGATCGTCGATGAGCAGTTCTTC. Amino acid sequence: CASMIVDEQFF.

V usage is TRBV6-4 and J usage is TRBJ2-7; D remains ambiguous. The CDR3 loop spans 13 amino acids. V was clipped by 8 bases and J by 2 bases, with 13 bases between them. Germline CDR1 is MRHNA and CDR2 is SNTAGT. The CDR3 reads CASVNRRTYEQYV. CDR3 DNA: TGTGCCAGCGTAAATCGCCGGACCTACGAGCAGTACGTC.